The source of this T cell receptor (beta chain) is a study of blood T cell repertoires in COVID-19 (dated by TCRdb to 2020 to 2021). In terms of the full investigation: Samples covering the acute and convalescent phases of COVID-19 were provided by collaborators in the United States, Italy and Spain. The prospective study material was composed of cDNA or gDNA derived from T cells, B-cell-depleted T cells, or PBMCs. Deeply sampled blood TCRbeta repertoires from subjects exposed to, actively infected with, or recovered from COVID-19 were included in the dataset. The repertoires were made available in a free public database intended to serve as a resource for research on the immune response to SARS-CoV-2. The samples were drawn from the first 160 participants of the ongoing ImmuneRACE study and from over a thousand subjects provided by 6 global collaborators. A de-identified subject ID, COVID-19 status, age in years and sex were almost always included in the sample metadata. Where available, HLA class I and class II types were taken from metadata supplied by the sample provider and were not determined by assay-based typing. On the study overall, not on this receptor specifically: How much clinical and demographic metadata was included differed by source and by participant, and the metadata was provided uncurated.

TCRbeta CDR3 regions were amplified from genomic DNA using the immunoSEQ Assay, a bias-controlled multiplex PCR. From the authors' description of their analysis: Within the assay, amplification of reference gene primers was used to estimate how many nucleated cells each sample contained. To quantify the absolute abundance of each unique TCRbeta CDR3 rearrangement, sequence reads were collapsed and filtered. For each sample, productive Simpson clonality was calculated by taking the square root of Simpson's diversity index across productive rearrangements. Not all clones reach the TCRdb copy of this immuneACCESS table, which keeps in-frame sequences only. Checked studies attribute under half of the gap to unresolved V genes and leave the rest unexplained. The V and J calls and clone size come from that table; D and trimming were worked out from the DNA. The sample table shows over 200,000 clones, and under 85% are seen once. The ten largest clones take up under 2% of the sample.

Participants in the prospective study were aged about 18 to 89 years, lived in 20 to 25 United States geographic areas, and enrolled through a virtual design. In the prospective study, cohorts were assigned on the basis of participant-reported clinical history obtained from a screening survey and a study questionnaire. ImmuneRACE Cohort 3 recovered participants were defined by two consecutive negative NP/OP PCR tests, healthcare professional clearance, or symptom resolution. In the prospective study, whole blood, serum and a nasopharyngeal or oropharyngeal swab were collected from each participant by mobile phlebotomists. Participants in the prospective study had the option to provide additional blood draws and questionnaires over a roughly 2-month period. Before DNA extraction, prospective study blood samples were shipped either frozen or at room temperature. The V and J ends are trimmed by 0 bases and 8 bases, leaving 17 bases between them. Taken from the germline V gene, the CDR1 and CDR2 loops are SGHRS and YFSETQ. From the cysteine through the phenylalanine, the CDR3 covers 15 amino acids. Only the CDR3 DNA is retained, 45 bases long and in frame from the first base.

Regarding this clone: This receptor's antigen is unknown. No base qualities exist here, and no much larger clone lies one base off it.

The TCR was taken from a man in his sixties who had recovered from COVID-19. The sequence links TRBV5-1 to TRBJ1-2; TRBD1 could be the D gene, as 5 bases match. The sequencing input was PBMCs or T cells enriched from blood (not recorded which). The CDR3 amino acid sequence is: CASSLGGAGDQGYTF. At the DNA level, the sequence is TGCGCCAGCAGCTTGGGCGGGGCCGGGGATCAAGGCTACACCTTC.